Below are 8 T cell receptor beta chains sequenced from a single sample in a study of OX40 agonist ivuxolimab in advanced cancers. TCRdb keeps only in-frame clones here, not all; method: immunoSEQ multiplex PCR. The top ten clones hold over 10% of a sample with about 62,000 clones, 90% to 95% of them seen once. The source was CD4+ or CD8+ T cells sorted from blood, collected in a trial of the OX40 agonist ivuxolimab. All receptors derive from an adult with an advanced solid tumor such as melanoma, head and neck, liver or kidney cancer.

The chain carries TRBV4-1 and TRBJ2-5; 12 nucleotides match TRBD1. This CDR3 is built from 17 residues. Trimming cost V 1 base and J 3 bases; bases outside gene matches: 6. From germline, CDR1 is MGHRA and CDR2 YSYEKL. CDR3 sequence: CASSQGPGTGGEETQYF. DNA of the CDR3: TGCGCCAGCAGCCAAGGTCCAGGGACAGGGGGCGAAGAGACCCAGTACTTC.

V gene TRBV25-1 combines with J gene TRBJ1-1, with 7 bases that match TRBD1. CDR1 is MGHDK, CDR2 SYGVNS, per germline. The CDR3 sequence is 14 residues long. With 6 bases clipped from V and 3 bases from J, the junction kept 7 bases outside the gene matches. The CDR3 region is CASSLLTGDTEAFF. The CDR3 region has the DNA TGTGCCAGCAGCCTATTAACAGGGGACACTGAAGCTTTCTTT.

This chain uses TRBV5-5 with TRBJ1-4; D uncertain. V dropped 1 base and J dropped 5 bases, with 12 bases sitting between them. The CDR3 spans 15 residues. Looked up from germline, CDR1 is SGHKS and CDR2 is YYEKEE (reference sequence). CDR3 sequence reads: CASSLYWGQNEKLFF. For the CDR3, the DNA is TGTGCCAGCAGCTTGTATTGGGGTCAAAATGAAAAACTGTTTTTT.

The CDR3 here is CASSSRDHSTNEKLFF. The CDR3 coding sequence is TGTGCCAGCAGCTCGCGGGACCACTCGACTAATGAAAAACTGTTTTTT. The rearrangement joins TRBV7-2 to TRBJ1-4, with a possible D match to TRBD1 (5 bases). Germline V gene lookup returns CDR1 SGHTA and CDR2 FQGNSA. The CDR3 runs to 16 residues. V was cut by 4 bases and J by 2 bases, with 14 bases left in between.

This chain joins TRBV10-3 and TRBJ1-5; D may be TRBD1 (6 bases). This CDR3 has 17 residues. V was clipped by 0 bases and J by 2 bases, with 14 bases between them. The germline gives CDR1 ENHRY, CDR2 SYGVKD. The CDR3 DNA is TGTGCCATCAGTGAGTCAGGCACGGGGGGCGGCAATCAGCCCCAGCATTTT. Its translation: CAISESGTGGGNQPQHF.

V is TRBV5-1 and J is TRBJ2-1; D might be TRBD1 (6 bases). Germline V lookup: CDR1 SGHRS, CDR2 YFSETQ. This CDR3 has 13 amino acids. The V end was cut by 4 bases, the J end by 7 bases, with 12 bases between. Here the CDR3 reads CASSRTGFNEQFF. CDR3 nucleotides: TGCGCCAGCAGCCGTACAGGGTTTAATGAGCAGTTCTTC.

The rearrangement joins TRBV6-5 to TRBJ1-2, with D uncertain. V was trimmed by 6 bases and J by 5 bases, leaving 13 bases between them. Per the germline V gene, CDR1 is MNHEY and CDR2 is SVGAGI. This CDR3 contains 13 residues. CDR3 sequence: CASSPTSHYGYTF. CDR3 nucleotides: TGTGCCAGCAGCCCGACTTCCCATTATGGCTACACCTTC.

The chain combines TRBV5-4 with TRBJ2-5; possibly TRBD1 or TRBD2 for D (6 bases each). V dropped 0 bases and J dropped 6 bases, with 18 bases sitting between them. Germline loops: CDR1 SGHNT, CDR2 YYREEE (reference sequence). This CDR3 is built from 16 residues. The CDR3 nucleotides read TGTGCCAGCAGCTTGGATGGGGGGCCGCCAGGGCAGACCCAGTACTTC. Its translation is CASSLDGGPPGQTQYF.